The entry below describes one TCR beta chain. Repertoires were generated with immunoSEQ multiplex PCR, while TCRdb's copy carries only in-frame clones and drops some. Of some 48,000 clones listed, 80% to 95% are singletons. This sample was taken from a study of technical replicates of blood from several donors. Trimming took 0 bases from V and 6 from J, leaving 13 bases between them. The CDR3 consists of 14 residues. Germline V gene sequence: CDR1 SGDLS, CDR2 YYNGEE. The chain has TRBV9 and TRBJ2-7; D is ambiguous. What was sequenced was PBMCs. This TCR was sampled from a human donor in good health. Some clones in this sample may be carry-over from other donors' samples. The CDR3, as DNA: TGTGCCAGCAGCGTAGGAAGCGAATTGGGCGAGCAGTACTTC. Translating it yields CASSVGSELGEQYF.